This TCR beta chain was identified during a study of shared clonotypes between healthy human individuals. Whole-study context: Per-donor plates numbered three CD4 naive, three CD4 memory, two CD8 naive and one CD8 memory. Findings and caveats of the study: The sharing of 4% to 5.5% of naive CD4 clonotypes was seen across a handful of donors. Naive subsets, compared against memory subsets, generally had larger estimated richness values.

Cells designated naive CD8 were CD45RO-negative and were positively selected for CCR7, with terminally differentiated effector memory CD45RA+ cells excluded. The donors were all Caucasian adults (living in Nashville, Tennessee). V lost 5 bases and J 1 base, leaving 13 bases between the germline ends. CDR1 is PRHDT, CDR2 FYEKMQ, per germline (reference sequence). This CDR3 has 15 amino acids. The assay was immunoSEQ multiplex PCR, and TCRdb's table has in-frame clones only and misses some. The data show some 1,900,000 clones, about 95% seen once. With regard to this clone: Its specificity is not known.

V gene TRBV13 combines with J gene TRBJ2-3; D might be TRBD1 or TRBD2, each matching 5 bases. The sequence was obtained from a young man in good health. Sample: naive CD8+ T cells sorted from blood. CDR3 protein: CASSPEGDRTDTQYF. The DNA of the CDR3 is TGTGCCAGCAGCCCAGAAGGGGACCGCACAGATACGCAGTATTTT. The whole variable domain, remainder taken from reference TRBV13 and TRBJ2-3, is AAGVIQSPRHLIKEKRETATLKCYPIPRHDTVYWYQQGPGQDPQFLISFYEKMQSDKGSIPDRFSAQQFSDYHSELNMSSLELGDSALYFCASSPEGDRTDTQYFGPGTRLTVL.